Listed below are T cell receptor beta chains from one sample, sequenced in a study of T-cell reconstitution after alpha-beta-depleted transplantation in children. TCRdb re-derived calls from the PCR reads in MiXCR, one entry per CDR3 protein. The sample yields around 490,000 distinct CDR3 sequences, about an eighth seen once. Sequencing was performed on PBMCs, mostly from graft donor cells, taken 180 days after TCRalphabeta/CD19-depleted stem cell transplant. These receptors all stem from a female patient between 2 and 15 years old who had a stem cell transplant for aplastic anemia, so the T cells may come from the graft donor. Both conserved end residues are part of each CDR3. Where a row states a size, it is once, few, many or the class of an expanded clone; other rows omit it.

v_gene: TRBV12-3/TRBV12-4; abundance: few; len: 13; CDR3aa: CASSFSRNEKLFF
v_gene: TRBV5-1; abundance: few; len: 15; CDR3aa: CASSLVSEDYNEQFF
v_gene: TRBV7-9; abundance: few; len: 13; CDR3aa: CASSSYIYNEQFF
v_gene: TRBV11-2; abundance: few; len: 17; CDR3aa: CASSLDWGTATNEKLFF
v_gene: TRBV11-2; abundance: .; len: 16; CDR3aa: CASSLAYGDLKNIQYF
v_gene: TRBV7-2; abundance: .; len: 11; CDR3aa: CATQGAETQYF
v_gene: TRBV12-3/TRBV12-4; abundance: .; len: 15; CDR3aa: CASSLSQGGPYEQYF
v_gene: TRBV5-6; abundance: .; len: 15; CDR3aa: CASSLQRGYTGELFF
v_gene: TRBV9; abundance: .; len: 14; CDR3aa: CASSEGRIDQPQHF
v_gene: TRBV12-3/TRBV12-4; abundance: many; len: 18; CDR3aa: CASSLAPGAGGINQPQHF
v_gene: TRBV7-3; abundance: .; len: 16; CDR3aa: CASSLQAPLNTGELFF
v_gene: TRBV5-1; abundance: few; len: 18; CDR3aa: CASSLEQAWGQMNTEAFF
v_gene: TRBV5-5; abundance: few; len: 13; CDR3aa: CASSPDSGPGYTF
v_gene: TRBV5-8; abundance: few; len: 16; CDR3aa: CASSLLIGPNTGELFF
v_gene: TRBV19; abundance: few; len: 14; CDR3aa: CATTSLGQNTEAFF
v_gene: TRBV12-3/TRBV12-4; abundance: .; len: 15; CDR3aa: CASSLRTGLNEKLFF
v_gene: TRBV12-3/TRBV12-4; abundance: many; len: 15; CDR3aa: CASSPDTPSTDTQYF
v_gene: TRBV20-1; abundance: .; len: 11; CDR3aa: CTSFRGDEQFF
v_gene: TRBV10-3; abundance: few; len: 13; CDR3aa: CAISIYGSYEQYF
v_gene: TRBV30; abundance: few; len: 14; CDR3aa: CAWSVHEGNYGYTF
v_gene: TRBV5-1; abundance: many; len: 19; CDR3aa: CASSLEWRQGSWGTDTQYF
v_gene: TRBV7-9; abundance: .; len: 16; CDR3aa: CASSIRQGAGPYEQYF
v_gene: TRBV5-1; abundance: .; len: 13; CDR3aa: CASSSGRLGTQYF
v_gene: TRBV10-3; abundance: .; len: 16; CDR3aa: CAISELRPFGTDTQYF
v_gene: TRBV6-5; abundance: .; len: 16; CDR3aa: CASSYEVGAPGNEQFF
v_gene: TRBV12-3/TRBV12-4; abundance: few; len: 16; CDR3aa: CASSANSGKSTDTQYF
v_gene: TRBV5-1; abundance: .; len: 14; CDR3aa: CASSLLEGTDGYTF
v_gene: TRBV11-1; abundance: .; len: 20; CDR3aa: CASSHLSPTSGSFYGSEQFF
v_gene: TRBV27; abundance: few; len: 14; CDR3aa: CASSLQGAHTEAFF
v_gene: TRBV12-3/TRBV12-4; abundance: few; len: 20; CDR3aa: CASSFGGEGTSGSRAYEQYF
v_gene: TRBV29-1; abundance: few; len: 15; CDR3aa: CSVGFIGGSNYGYTF
v_gene: TRBV11-3; abundance: few; len: 14; CDR3aa: CASSLSPGSYGYTF
v_gene: TRBV10-2; abundance: .; len: 11; CDR3aa: CATGLVYEQFF
v_gene: TRBV7-9; abundance: few; len: 12; CDR3aa: CASSPTSGEQFF